This T cell receptor (beta chain) originates from a study of T cells after yellow fever vaccination. Whole-study findings and limits: A secondary response was less intense yet reached its peak sooner, at day 5 versus 15.

Germline V CDR1 and CDR2: LGHDT, YNNKEL (reference sequence). The CDR3 has 15 amino acids. V gave up 4 bases and J gave up 4 bases, with 14 bases separating them. Each CDR3 protein gets one entry after TCRdb re-called the 5' RACE reads with MiXCR. The sample consists of about 340,000 distinct CDR3 sequences, around 12% of them appearing once. Remarks on this clonotype: Antigen specificity is unknown.

The chain uses TRBV3-1 and TRBJ2-1, with D possibly being TRBD1 or TRBD2 (5 bases each). Sequencing was performed on CD4+ T cells sorted from PBMCs, taken 15 days after the yellow fever booster vaccination. This receptor was taken from a man aged 18 to 29 who received the YFV17D yellow fever vaccine. The CDR3 loop reads CASSPDRLSYNEQFF. Written as DNA, the CDR3 is TGTGCCAGCAGCCCAGACAGACTATCTTACAATGAGCAGTTCTTC.